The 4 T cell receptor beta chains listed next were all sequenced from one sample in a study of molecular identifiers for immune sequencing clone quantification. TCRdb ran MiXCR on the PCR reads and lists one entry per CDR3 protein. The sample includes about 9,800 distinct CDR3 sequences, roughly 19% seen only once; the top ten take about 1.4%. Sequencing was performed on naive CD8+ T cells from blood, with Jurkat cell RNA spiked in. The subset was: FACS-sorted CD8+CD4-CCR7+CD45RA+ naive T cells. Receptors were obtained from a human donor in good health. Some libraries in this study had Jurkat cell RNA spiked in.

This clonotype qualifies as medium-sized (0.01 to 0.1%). CDR3 coding DNA: TGTGCCAGCAGTACCCTGTCAGCGGGAGCTTACGAGCAGTACTTC. Residues: CASSTLSAGAYEQYF. The chain uses TRBV28 and TRBJ2-7; TRBD2 agrees at 8 bases. The CDR3 consists of 15 residues. Trimming took 5 bases from V and 4 from J; bases not matched to a gene: 10. CDR1 and CDR2 (germline): MDHEN, SYDVKM.

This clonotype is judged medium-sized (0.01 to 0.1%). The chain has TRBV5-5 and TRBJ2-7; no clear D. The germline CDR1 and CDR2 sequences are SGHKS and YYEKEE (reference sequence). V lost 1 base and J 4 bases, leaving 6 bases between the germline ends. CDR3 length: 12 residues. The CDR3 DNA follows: TGTGCCAGCAGCTTGTCGGCGTACGAGCAGTACTTC. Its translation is CASSLSAYEQYF.

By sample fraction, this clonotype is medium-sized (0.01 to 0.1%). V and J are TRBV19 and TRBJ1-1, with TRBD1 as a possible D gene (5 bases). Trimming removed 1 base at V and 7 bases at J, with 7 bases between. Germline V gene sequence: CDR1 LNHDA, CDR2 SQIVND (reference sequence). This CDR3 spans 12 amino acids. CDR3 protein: CASSIVGGEAFF. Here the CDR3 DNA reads TGTGCCAGTAGTATAGTTGGGGGTGAAGCTTTCTTT.

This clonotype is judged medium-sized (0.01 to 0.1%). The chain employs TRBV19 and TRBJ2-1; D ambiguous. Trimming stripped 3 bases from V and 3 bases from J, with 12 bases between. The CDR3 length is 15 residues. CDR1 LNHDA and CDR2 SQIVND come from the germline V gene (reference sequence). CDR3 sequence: CASSIVPTDYNEQFF. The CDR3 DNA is TGTGCCAGTAGTATTGTGCCCACGGACTACAATGAGCAGTTCTTC.